This T cell receptor (beta chain) came from a study of regulatory T cells in long-lasting Graves disease. Whole-study results and caveats: Persistent Graves' patients showed less TCR diversity than newly diagnosed ones. Persistent cases favored TRBV28, TRBJ1-2 and TRBJ2-5. No thyroid tissue was studied; the work used peripheral blood only. New patients shared around 980 public clonotypes, and persistent patients shared more, with around 2,600.

About this clonotype itself: Its target is unknown.

This CDR3 has 13 residues. Trimming stripped 0 bases from V and 4 bases from J, with 9 bases between. Germline V gives CDR1 GTSNPN, CDR2 SVGIG (reference sequence). Time point specified: persistent/refractory GD, antithyroid drugs over 5 years with positive TRAb. Scientists built the TCR library using RNA that was extracted from PBMCs. Relying on iRepertoire HTBI primers and Arm-PCR of CDR3 regions, the team built TCR beta libraries. In TCRdb, the multiplex PCR reads were re-called with MiXCR into one record per CDR3 protein. This table has 400,000 to 500,000 distinct CDR3 sequences, about a fifth appearing once.

The starting material was peripheral blood mononuclear cells (PBMCs), obtained when the disease was refractory, from a patient treated with antithyroid drugs. The gene calls are TRBV30 and TRBJ1-1, with D perhaps TRBD1 (6 bases). The sequence was collected from a female donor with Graves disease. This chain's CDR3 is CAWSVLGGTEAFF. In nucleotides, the CDR3 is TGTGCCTGGAGTGTACTAGGGGGCACTGAAGCTTTCTTT.